The 15 T cell receptor beta chains listed next were all sequenced from one sample in a study of T cells in Graves' hyperthyroidism and ophthalmopathy. Regions amplified from RNA transcripts were the TCR beta CDR3 regions. HTBI primers drove first-round RT-PCR of the TCR CDR3. TCRdb reprocessed the multiplex PCR reads via MiXCR and lists one record per CDR3 protein. The profile shows around 200,000 distinct CDR3 sequences, over 15% of them singletons. The sequenced sample was blood. Source of these receptors: a woman between 45 and 60 years old with Graves' hyperthyroidism.

This chain links TRBV11-2 with TRBJ2-3; D unresolved. Germline V gene data show CDR1 as SGHAT and CDR2 as FQNNGV. Between the trimmed V and J ends, which lost 5 bases and 1 base, there was a span of 4 bases. The CDR3 has 12 amino acids. The CDR3 here is CASSHGTDTQYF. In DNA form, the CDR3 reads TGTGCCAGCAGCCATGGCACAGATACGCAGTATTTT.

The sample holds many counts of this clonotype. The V call is TRBV20-1, the J call TRBJ1-2; 8 bases fit TRBD1. The CDR3 is 13 residues long. Per the germline V gene, CDR1 is DFQATT and CDR2 is SNEGSKA (reference sequence). Trimming took 4 bases from V and 8 from J; bases not matched to a gene: 9. CDR3 DNA sequence: TGCAGTGCTATCCGACAGGGGCTGGCCGGCTACACCTTC. Amino acids: CSAIRQGLAGYTF.

The sample holds many counts of this clonotype. V gene TRBV27 combines with J gene TRBJ2-5; TRBD2 might be the D (6 bases). Per germline, CDR1 MNHEY and CDR2 SMNVEV (reference sequence). This CDR3 is built from 15 residues. V was clipped by 5 bases and J by 1 base, with 14 bases between them. CDR3 nucleotides: TGTGCCAGCAGTCGGGGAGGAACCCCCCAAGAGACCCAGTACTTC. It encodes CASSRGGTPQETQYF.

This clonotype was recorded many times. This chain joins TRBV28 and TRBJ1-5; D is ambiguous. Deletions cut 2 bases from V and 4 bases from J, with 0 bases between. Germline CDR1 and CDR2: MDHEN and SYDVKM. This CDR3 comprises 11 residues. The CDR3 nucleotides are TGTGCCAGCAGTTTAAATCAGCCCCAGCATTTT. Protein: CASSLNQPQHF.

Comment on this clonotype: Since a much larger clone is just one base distant, this may be a read error. Here the CDR3 DNA reads TGTGCCAGCAGCTTGGTAGCTATAGCTAACTATGACTACACCTTC. Protein: CASSLVAIANYDYTF. V usage is TRBV5-8 and J usage is TRBJ1-2; D not resolved. The CDR3 is made up of 15 amino acids. Germline assignment: CDR1 SGHTS and CDR2 YDEGEE.

This clonotype was counted at least ten times. This chain connects TRBV12-3 or TRBV12-4 to TRBJ1-5; 9 nucleotides agree with TRBD1. There are 14 residues in the CDR3. Unmatched junction bases numbered 5, after V lost 5 bases and J lost 6 bases. This CDR3 reads CASSPGTGIQPQHF. CDR3 nucleotide sequence: TGTGCCAGCAGTCCCGGGACAGGGATTCAGCCCCAGCATTTT.

In its sample, this clonotype was seen many times. The CDR3 coding sequence is TGTGCCAGCAGTTACTCGGCATTTCGAGGGGTTAATTCACCCCTCCACTTT. This gives the protein CASSYSAFRGVNSPLHF. This sequence joins TRBV6-6 and TRBJ1-6; maybe TRBD1 (5 bases). V was clipped by 0 bases and J by 6 bases, with 15 bases between them. Germline-derived CDR1 and CDR2 are MNHNY and SVGAGI (reference sequence). The CDR3 spans 17 residues.

In its sample, this clonotype was seen many times. This chain connects TRBV28 to TRBJ1-1; maybe TRBD1 (5 bases). Per the germline V gene, CDR1 is MDHEN and CDR2 is SYDVKM. This CDR3 contains 14 residues. V was pared by 6 bases and J by 1 base, with 12 bases between. CDR3 sequence: CASSVFTGNTEAFF. CDR3 nucleotide sequence: TGTGCCAGCAGCGTATTCACAGGGAACACTGAAGCTTTCTTT.

This clonotype has at least ten counts. The CDR3: CASSLEAGGAGQPQHF. The CDR3 DNA follows: TGTGCCAGCAGCTTAGAGGCCGGGGGAGCTGGGCAGCCCCAGCATTTT. This chain uses TRBV7-9 with TRBJ1-5; the D gene is possibly TRBD1 (5 bases). Germline assignment: CDR1 SEHNR and CDR2 FQNEAQ (reference sequence). CDR3 length: 16 residues. Trimming left V 1 base short and J 7 bases short, with 17 bases between.

This clonotype was picked up many times. The chain combines TRBV2 with TRBJ2-1; D is ambiguous. In germline, CDR1 is SNHLY, CDR2 FYNNEI. The ends were cut back, 6 bases at V and 7 bases at J, with 16 bases in the middle. The CDR3 length is 14 residues. CDR3 in amino acids: CASREYSNGNEQFF. CDR3 DNA: TGTGCCAGCAGGGAGTACTCCAATGGGAATGAGCAGTTCTTC.

This clonotype was counted many times. The rearrangement links TRBV5-6 to TRBJ1-2; D is ambiguous. This CDR3 comprises 12 residues. Germline CDR1 SGHDT, CDR2 YYEEEE. V dropped 4 bases and J dropped 9 bases, with 13 bases sitting between them. DNA for the CDR3: TGTGCCAGCAGCAGCGCCCAGGAGCGCTACACCTTC. Translated, it gives CASSSAQERYTF.

The CDR3 loop is CASSFGIGRRGGNQPQHF. The CDR3 DNA reads TGTGCCAGCAGTTTTGGAATCGGGAGGCGGGGAGGCAATCAGCCCCAGCATTTT. The rearrangement uses TRBV28 and TRBJ1-5, with unresolved D. V dropped 3 bases and J dropped 2 bases, with 20 bases sitting between them. Germline V gives CDR1 MDHEN, CDR2 SYDVKM. CDR3 size: 18 residues.

The chain is built from TRBV19 and TRBJ2-1; 10 nucleotides line up with TRBD1. The CDR3 length is 14 residues. The germline V gene has CDR1 LNHDA and CDR2 SQIVND (reference sequence). J gave up 9 bases and V 7 bases, and 9 bases lay outside the gene matches. The CDR3 protein is CASTPGQGWGEQFF. CDR3 in DNA: TGTGCCAGTACCCCGGGACAGGGGTGGGGTGAGCAGTTCTTC.

This rearrangement joins TRBV4-1 to TRBJ1-2, with a weak D call TRBD1 (5 bases). The germline gives CDR1 MGHRA, CDR2 YSYEKL. The CDR3 has 16 amino acids. V gave up 5 bases and J gave up 6 bases, with 22 bases separating them. CDR3 sequence reads: CASSIGGGVKADGYTF. The CDR3 DNA is TGCGCCAGCAGCATAGGTGGGGGGGTCAAGGCAGATGGCTACACCTTC.

The rearrangement joins TRBV5-4 to TRBJ1-1; TRBD1 might be the D (5 bases). The CDR3 is 15 amino acids. The V end lost 0 bases, the J end lost 1 base, and 10 bases lay between the germline ends. Germline V gene lookup returns CDR1 SGHNT and CDR2 YYREEE (reference sequence). CDR3 in DNA: TGTGCCAGCAGCTTGGAAGGGACGGCGAACACTGAAGCTTTCTTT. As protein: CASSLEGTANTEAFF.